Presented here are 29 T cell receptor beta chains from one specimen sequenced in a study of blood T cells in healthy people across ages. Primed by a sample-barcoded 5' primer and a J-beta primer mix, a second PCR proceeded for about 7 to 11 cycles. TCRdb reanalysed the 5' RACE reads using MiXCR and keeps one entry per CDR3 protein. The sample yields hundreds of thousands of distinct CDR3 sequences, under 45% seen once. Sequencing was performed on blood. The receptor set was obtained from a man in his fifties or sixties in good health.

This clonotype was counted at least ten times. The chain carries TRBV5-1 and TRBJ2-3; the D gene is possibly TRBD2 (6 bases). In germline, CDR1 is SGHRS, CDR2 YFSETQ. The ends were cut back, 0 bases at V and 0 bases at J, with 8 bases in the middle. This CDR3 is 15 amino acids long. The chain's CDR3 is CASSLGSGSTDTQYF. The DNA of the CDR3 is TGCGCCAGCAGCTTGGGTAGCGGAAGCACAGATACGCAGTATTTT.

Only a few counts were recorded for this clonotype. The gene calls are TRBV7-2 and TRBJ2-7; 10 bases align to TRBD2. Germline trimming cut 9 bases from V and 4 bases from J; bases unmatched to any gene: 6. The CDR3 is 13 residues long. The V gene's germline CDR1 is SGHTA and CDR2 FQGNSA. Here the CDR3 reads CASTAGGKYEQYF. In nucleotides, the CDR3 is TGTGCCAGTACAGCGGGGGGGAAGTACGAGCAGTACTTC.

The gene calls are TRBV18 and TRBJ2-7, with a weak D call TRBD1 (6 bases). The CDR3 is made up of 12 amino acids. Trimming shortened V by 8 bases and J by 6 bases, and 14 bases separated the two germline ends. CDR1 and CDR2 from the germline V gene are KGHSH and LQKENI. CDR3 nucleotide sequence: TGTGCCAGCGCATTTACAGGGTTCGAGCAGTACTTC. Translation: CASAFTGFEQYF.

CDR3 coding DNA: TGTGCCATCAGTGGGGACAGTATCTCCTACAATGAGCAGTTCTTC. It yields the protein CAISGDSISYNEQFF. V usage is TRBV10-3 and J usage is TRBJ2-1, with TRBD1 matching over 7 bases. From germline, CDR1 is ENHRY and CDR2 SYGVKD. V was pared by 4 bases and J by 0 bases, with 3 bases of the junction left unmatched. The CDR3 has 15 residues.

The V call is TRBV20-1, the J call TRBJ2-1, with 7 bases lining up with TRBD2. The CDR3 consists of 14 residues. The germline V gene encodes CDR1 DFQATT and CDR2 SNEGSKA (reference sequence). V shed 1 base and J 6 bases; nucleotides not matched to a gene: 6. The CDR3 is CSARVTGGSNEQFF. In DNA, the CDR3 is TGCAGTGCTAGAGTTACGGGGGGATCCAATGAGCAGTTCTTC.

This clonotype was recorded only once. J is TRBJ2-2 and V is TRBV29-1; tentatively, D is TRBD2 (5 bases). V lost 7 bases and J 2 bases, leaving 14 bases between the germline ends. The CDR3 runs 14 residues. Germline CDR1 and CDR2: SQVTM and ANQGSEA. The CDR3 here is CSGESSTNTGELFF. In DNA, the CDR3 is TGCAGCGGGGAGAGTAGCACAAACACCGGGGAGCTGTTTTTT.

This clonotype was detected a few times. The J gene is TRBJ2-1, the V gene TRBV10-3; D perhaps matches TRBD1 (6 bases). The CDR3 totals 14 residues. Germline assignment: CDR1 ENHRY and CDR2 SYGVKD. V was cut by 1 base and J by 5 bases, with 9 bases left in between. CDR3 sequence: CAISEFRGHNEQFF. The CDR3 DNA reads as TGTGCCATCAGTGAGTTCAGGGGACACAATGAGCAGTTCTTC.

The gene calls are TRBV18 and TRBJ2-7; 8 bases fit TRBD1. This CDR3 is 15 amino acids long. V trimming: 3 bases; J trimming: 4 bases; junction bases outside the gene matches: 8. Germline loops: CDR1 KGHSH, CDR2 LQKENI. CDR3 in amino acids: CASSPSAGGWYEQYF. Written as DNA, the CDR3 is TGTGCCAGCTCACCTTCGGCAGGGGGCTGGTACGAGCAGTACTTC.

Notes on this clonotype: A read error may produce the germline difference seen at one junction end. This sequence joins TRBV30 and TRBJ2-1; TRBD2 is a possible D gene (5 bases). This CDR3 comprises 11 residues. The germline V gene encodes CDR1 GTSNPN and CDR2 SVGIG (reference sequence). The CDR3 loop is CAGRSYNEQFF. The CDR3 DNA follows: TGTGCCGGGAGAAGCTACAATGAGCAGTTCTTC. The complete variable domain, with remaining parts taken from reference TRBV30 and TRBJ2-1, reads SQTIHQWPATLVQPVGSPLSLECTVEGTSNPNLYWYRQAAGRGLQLLFYSVGIGQISSEVPQNLSASRPQDRQFILSSKKLLLSDSGFYLCAGRSYNEQFFGPGTRLTVL.

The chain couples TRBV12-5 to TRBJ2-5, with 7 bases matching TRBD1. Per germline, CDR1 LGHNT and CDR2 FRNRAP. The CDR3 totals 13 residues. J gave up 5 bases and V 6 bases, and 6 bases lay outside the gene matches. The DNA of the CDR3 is TGTGCTAGTGGGACAGGGAACGCGGAGACCCAGTACTTC. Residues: CASGTGNAETQYF.

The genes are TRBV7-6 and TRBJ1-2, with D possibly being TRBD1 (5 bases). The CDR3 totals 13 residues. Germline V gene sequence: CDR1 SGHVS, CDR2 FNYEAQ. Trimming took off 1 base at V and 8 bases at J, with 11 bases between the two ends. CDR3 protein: CASSLEGLGGYTF. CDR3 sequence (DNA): TGTGCCAGCAGCTTAGAGGGGTTAGGCGGCTACACCTTC.

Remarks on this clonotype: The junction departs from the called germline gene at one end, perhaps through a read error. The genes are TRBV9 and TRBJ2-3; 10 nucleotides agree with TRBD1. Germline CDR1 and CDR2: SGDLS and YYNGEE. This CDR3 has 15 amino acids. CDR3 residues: CASSTGQGVTDAQYF. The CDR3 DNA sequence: TGTGCCAGCAGCACCGGACAGGGGGTGACAGATGCGCAGTATTTT.

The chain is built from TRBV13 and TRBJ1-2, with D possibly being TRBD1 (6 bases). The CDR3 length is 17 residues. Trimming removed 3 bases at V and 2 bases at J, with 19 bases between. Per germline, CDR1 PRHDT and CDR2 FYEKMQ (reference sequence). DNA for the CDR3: TGTGCCAGCAGCTTTTTTAGTGCCGCGGGGGGCAACTATGGCTACACCTTC. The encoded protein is CASSFFSAAGGNYGYTF.

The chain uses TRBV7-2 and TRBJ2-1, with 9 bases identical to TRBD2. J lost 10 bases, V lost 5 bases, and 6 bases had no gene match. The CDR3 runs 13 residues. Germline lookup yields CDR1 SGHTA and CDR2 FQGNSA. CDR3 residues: CASSPGLAKEQFF. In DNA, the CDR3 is TGTGCCAGCAGCCCGGGACTAGCTAAGGAGCAGTTCTTC.

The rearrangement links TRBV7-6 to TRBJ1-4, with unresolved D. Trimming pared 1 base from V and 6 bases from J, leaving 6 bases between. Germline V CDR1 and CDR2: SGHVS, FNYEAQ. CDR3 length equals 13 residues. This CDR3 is CASSLDPHEKLFF. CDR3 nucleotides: TGTGCCAGCAGCTTAGATCCTCATGAAAAACTGTTTTTT.

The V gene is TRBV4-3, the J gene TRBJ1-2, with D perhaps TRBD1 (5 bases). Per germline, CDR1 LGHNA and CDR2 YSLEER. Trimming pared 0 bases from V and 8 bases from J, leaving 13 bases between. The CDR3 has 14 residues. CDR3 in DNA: TGCGCCAGCAGCCAAGATACGGCAGGGAGAGGCTACACCTTC. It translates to CASSQDTAGRGYTF.

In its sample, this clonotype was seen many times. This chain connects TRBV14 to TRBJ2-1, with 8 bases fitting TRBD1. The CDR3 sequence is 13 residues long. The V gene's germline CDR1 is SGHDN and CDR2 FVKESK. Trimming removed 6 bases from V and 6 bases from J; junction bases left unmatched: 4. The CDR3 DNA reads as TGTGCCAGCAGTTCCGACAGGGGCAATGAGCAGTTCTTC. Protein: CASSSDRGNEQFF.

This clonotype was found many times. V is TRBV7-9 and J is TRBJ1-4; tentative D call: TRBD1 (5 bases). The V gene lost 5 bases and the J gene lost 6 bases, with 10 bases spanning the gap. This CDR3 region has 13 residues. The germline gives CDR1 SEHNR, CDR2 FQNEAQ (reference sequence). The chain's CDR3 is CASSNRDDEKLFF. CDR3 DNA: TGTGCCAGCAGCAACCGGGACGATGAAAAACTGTTTTTT.

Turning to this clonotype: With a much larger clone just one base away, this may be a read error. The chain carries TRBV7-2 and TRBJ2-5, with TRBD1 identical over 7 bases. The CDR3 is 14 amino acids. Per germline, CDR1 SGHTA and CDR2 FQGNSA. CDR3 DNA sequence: TGTGCCAACAGCCTAGGGACAGCTTTCTTAGAGCAGTACTTC. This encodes CANSLGTAFLEQYF. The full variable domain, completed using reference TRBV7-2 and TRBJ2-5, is GAGVSQSPSNKVTEKGKDVELRCDPISGHTALYWYRQSLGQGLEFLIYFQGNSAPDKSGLPSDRFSAERTGGSVSTLTIQRTQQEDSAVYLCANSLGTAFLEQYFGPGTRLLVL.

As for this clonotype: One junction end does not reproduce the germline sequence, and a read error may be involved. CDR3 nucleotide sequence: TGTGCCGGCAGCGAGCTACAGGGGGCGGCTTACTATGGCTACACCTTC. Translation: CAGSELQGAAYYGYTF. The chain recombines TRBV5-6 with TRBJ1-2; 9 bases map to TRBD1. The CDR3 consists of 16 residues. From germline, CDR1 is SGHDT and CDR2 YYEEEE.

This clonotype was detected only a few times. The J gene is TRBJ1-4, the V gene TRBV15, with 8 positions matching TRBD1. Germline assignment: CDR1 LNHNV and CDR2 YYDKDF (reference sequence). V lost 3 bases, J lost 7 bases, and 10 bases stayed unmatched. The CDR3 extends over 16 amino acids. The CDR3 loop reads CATSRFGTGSGEKLFF. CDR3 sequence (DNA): TGTGCCACCAGCAGGTTTGGGACAGGCAGTGGTGAAAAACTGTTTTTT.

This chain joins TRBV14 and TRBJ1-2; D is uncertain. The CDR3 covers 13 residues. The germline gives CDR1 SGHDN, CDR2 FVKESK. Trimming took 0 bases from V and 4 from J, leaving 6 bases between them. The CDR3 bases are TGTGCCAGCAGCCAAGAGAGAGTCTATGGCTACACCTTC. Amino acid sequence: CASSQERVYGYTF.

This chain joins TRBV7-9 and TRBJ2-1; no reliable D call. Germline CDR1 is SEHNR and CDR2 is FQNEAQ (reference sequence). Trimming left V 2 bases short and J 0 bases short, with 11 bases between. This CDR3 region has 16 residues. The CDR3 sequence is CASSLKSESSYNEQFF. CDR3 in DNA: TGTGCCAGCAGCTTAAAATCGGAAAGCTCCTACAATGAGCAGTTCTTC.

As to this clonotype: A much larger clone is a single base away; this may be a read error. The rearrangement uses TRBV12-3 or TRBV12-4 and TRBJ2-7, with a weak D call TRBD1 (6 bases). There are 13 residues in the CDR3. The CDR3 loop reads CASSFQGPYKQYF. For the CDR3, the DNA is TGTGCCAGCAGTTTTCAGGGGCCCTACAAGCAGTACTTC.

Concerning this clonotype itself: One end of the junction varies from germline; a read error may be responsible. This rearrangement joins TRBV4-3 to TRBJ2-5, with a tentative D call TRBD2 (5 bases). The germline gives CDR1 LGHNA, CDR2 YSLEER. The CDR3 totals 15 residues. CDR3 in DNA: TGCGCCAGCAGCCACAAGTGGAGGTACCAAGAGGCCCAGTACTTC. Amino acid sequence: CASSHKWRYQEAQYF.

CDR3 residues: CASSQDFKQNYGYTF. The CDR3 region has the DNA TGCGCCAGCAGCCAAGATTTCAAGCAGAACTATGGCTACACCTTC. The genes are TRBV4-1 and TRBJ1-2, with D uncertain. CDR1 is MGHRA and CDR2 is YSYEKL in the germline V gene. This CDR3 comprises 15 residues. V gave up 0 bases and J gave up 2 bases, with 10 bases separating them.

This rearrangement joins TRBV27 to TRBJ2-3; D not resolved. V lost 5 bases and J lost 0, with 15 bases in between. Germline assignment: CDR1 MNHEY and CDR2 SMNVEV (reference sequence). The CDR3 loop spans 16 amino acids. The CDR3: CASSPDLRYSTDTQYF. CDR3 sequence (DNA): TGTGCCAGCAGTCCTGACCTCAGATACAGCACAGATACGCAGTATTTT.

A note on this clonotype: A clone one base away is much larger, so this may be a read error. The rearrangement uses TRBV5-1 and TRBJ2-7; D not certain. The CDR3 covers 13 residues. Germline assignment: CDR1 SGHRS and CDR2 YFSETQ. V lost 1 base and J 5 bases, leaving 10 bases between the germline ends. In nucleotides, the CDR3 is TGCGCCAGCAGCTTGAAACAAGTCGACGAGCAGTACTTC. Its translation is CASSLKQVDEQYF.

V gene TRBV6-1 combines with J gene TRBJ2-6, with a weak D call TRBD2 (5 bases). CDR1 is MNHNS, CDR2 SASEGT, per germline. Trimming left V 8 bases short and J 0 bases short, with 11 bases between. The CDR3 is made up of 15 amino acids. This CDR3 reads CASFLGNSGANVLTF. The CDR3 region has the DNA TGTGCCAGCTTCCTCGGGAACTCTGGGGCCAACGTCCTGACTTTC.